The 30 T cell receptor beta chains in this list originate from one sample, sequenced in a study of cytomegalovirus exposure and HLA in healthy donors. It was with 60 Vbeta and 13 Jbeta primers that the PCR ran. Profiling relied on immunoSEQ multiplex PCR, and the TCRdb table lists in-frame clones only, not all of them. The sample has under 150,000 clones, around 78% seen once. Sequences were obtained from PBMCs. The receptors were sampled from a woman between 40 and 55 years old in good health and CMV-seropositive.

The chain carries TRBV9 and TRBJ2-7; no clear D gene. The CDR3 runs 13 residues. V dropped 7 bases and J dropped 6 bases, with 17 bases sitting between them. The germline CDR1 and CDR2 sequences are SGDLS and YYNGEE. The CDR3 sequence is CASGDEASPEQYF. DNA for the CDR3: TGTGCCAGCGGCGACGAGGCCAGCCCCGAGCAGTACTTC.

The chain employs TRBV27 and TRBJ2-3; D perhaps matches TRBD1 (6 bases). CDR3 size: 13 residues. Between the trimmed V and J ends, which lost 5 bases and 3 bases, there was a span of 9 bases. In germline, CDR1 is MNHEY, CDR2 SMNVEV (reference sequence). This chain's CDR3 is CASSATGTDTQYF. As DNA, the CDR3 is TGTGCCAGCAGTGCAACAGGGACAGATACGCAGTATTTT.

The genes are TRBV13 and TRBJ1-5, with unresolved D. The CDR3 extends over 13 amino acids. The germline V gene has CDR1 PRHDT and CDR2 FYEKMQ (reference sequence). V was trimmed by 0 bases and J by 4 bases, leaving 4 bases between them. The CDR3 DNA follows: TGTGCCAGCAGCTTAGGGTCAAATCAGCCCCAGCATTTT. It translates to CASSLGSNQPQHF.

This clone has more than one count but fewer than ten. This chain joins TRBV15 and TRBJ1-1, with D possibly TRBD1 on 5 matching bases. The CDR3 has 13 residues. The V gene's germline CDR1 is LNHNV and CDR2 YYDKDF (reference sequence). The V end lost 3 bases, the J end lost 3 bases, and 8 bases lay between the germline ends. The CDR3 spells CATSRGLDTEAFF. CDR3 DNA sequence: TGTGCCACCAGCAGGGGACTGGACACTGAAGCTTTCTTT.

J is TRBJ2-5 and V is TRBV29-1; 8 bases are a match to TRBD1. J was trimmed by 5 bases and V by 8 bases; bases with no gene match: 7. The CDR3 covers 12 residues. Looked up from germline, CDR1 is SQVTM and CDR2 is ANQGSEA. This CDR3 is CSTNRGTETQYF. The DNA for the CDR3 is TGCAGCACAAACAGGGGGACGGAGACCCAGTACTTC.

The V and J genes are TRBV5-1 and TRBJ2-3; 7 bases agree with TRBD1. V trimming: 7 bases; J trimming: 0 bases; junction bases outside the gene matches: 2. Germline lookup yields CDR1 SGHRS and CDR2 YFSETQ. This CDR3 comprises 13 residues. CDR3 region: CASQGQSTDTQYF. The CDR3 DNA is TGCGCCAGCCAGGGACAGAGCACAGATACGCAGTATTTT.

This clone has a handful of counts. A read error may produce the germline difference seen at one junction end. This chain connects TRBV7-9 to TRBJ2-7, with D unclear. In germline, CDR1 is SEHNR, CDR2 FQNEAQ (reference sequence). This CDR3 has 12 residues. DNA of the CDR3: TGTTCCAGCAGCCGACCTGGAGTCAACCAGTACTTC. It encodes CSSSRPGVNQYF. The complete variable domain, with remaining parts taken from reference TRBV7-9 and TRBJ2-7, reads DTGVSQNPRHKITKRGQNVTFRCDPISEHNRLYWYRQTLGQGPEFLTYFQNEAQLEKSRLLSDRFSAERPKGSFSTLEIQRTEQGDSAMYLCSSSRPGVNQYFGPGTRLTVT.

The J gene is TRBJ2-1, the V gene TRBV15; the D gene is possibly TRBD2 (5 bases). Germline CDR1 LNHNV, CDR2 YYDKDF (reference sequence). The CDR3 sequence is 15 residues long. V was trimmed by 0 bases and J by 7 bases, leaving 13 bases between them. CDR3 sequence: CATSRDRGWDNEQFF. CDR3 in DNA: TGTGCCACCAGCAGAGACCGGGGATGGGATAATGAGCAGTTCTTC.

CDR3: CASSGTGHNSYEQYF. CDR3 nucleotide sequence: TGCGCCAGCAGCGGTACGGGACATAACTCCTACGAGCAGTACTTC. The chain has TRBV5-1 and TRBJ2-7, with D possibly matching TRBD1 (6 bases). The V and J ends lost 4 bases and 0 bases respectively, with 14 bases between them. CDR3 length equals 15 residues. Per germline, CDR1 SGHRS and CDR2 YFSETQ.

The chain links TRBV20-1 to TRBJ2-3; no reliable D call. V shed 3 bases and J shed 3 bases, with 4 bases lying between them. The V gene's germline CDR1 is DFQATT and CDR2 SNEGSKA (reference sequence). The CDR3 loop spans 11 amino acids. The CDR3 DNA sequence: TGCAGTGCTAGCCAGACAGATACGCAGTATTTT. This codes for CSASQTDTQYF.

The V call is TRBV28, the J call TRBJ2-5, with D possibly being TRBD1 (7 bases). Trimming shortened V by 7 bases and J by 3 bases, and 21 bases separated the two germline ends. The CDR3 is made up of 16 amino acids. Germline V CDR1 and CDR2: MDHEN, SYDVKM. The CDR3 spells CASTFGGRGRKETQYF. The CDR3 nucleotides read TGTGCCAGCACCTTCGGGGGTAGGGGGCGCAAAGAGACCCAGTACTTC.

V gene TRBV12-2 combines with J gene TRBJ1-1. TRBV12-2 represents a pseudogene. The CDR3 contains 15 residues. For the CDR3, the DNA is TGTGCAAGTCGCCCCCCGAGGAGGGAGAACACTGAAGCTTTCTTT. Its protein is CASRPPRRENTEAFF.

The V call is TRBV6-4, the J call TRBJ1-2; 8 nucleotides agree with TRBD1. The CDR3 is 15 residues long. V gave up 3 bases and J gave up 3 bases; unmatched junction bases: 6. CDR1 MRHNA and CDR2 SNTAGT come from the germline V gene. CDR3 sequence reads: CASSELGGQDYGYTF. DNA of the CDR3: TGTGCCAGCAGTGAATTAGGGGGACAGGACTATGGCTACACCTTC.

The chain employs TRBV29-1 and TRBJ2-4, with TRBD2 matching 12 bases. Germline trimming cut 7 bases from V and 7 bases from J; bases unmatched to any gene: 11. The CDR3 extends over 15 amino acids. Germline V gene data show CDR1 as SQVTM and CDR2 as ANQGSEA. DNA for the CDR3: TGCAGCGCTCTACCCCTAGCGGGAGGGCCCAACATTCAGTACTTC. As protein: CSALPLAGGPNIQYF.

The CDR3: CASLWTSGSYEQYF. Here the CDR3 DNA reads TGTGCCAGCTTATGGACTAGCGGATCCTACGAGCAGTACTTC. The gene calls are TRBV7-2 and TRBJ2-7; 10 bases line up with TRBD2. The germline CDR1 and CDR2 sequences are SGHTA and FQGNSA. Trimming cost V 8 bases and J 1 base; bases outside gene matches: 5. The CDR3 covers 14 residues.

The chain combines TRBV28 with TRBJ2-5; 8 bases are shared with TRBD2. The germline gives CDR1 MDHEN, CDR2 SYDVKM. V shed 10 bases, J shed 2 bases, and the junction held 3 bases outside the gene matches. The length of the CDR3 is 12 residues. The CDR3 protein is CATGGGQETQYF. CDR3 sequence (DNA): TGTGCCACCGGGGGGGGGCAAGAGACCCAGTACTTC.

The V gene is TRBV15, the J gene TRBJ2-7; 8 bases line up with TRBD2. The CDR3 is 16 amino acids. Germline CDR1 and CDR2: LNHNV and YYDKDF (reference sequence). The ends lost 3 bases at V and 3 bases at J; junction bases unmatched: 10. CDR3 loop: CATSSHSGTPFYEQYF. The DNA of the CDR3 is TGTGCCACCAGCAGTCATAGCGGGACGCCCTTCTACGAGCAGTACTTC. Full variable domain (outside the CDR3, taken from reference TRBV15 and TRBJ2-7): DAMVIQNPRYQVTQFGKPVTLSCSQTLNHNVMYWYQQKSSQAPKLLFHYYDKDFNNEADTPDNFQSRRPNTSFCFLDIRSPGLGDTAMYLCATSSHSGTPFYEQYFGPGTRLTVT.

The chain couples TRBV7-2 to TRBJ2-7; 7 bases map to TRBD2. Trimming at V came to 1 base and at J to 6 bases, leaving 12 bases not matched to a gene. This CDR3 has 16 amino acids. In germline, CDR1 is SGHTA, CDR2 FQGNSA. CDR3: CASSLGLARGRSEQYF. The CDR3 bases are TGTGCCAGCAGCTTAGGACTAGCTCGCGGGAGATCCGAGCAGTACTTC.

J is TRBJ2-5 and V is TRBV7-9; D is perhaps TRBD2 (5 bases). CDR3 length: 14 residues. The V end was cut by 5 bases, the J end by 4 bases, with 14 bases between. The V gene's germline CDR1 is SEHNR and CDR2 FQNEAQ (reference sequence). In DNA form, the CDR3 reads TGTGCCAGCAGCCCGCGGGTGACGGTAGAGACCCAGTACTTC. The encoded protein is CASSPRVTVETQYF.

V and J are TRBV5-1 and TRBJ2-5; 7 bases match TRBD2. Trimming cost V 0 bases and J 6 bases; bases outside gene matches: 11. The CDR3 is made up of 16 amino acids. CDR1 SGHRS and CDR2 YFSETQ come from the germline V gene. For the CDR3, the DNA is TGCGCCAGCAGCTTGGCCGTAGCGGGCCGGCCCAAGACCCAGTACTTC. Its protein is CASSLAVAGRPKTQYF.

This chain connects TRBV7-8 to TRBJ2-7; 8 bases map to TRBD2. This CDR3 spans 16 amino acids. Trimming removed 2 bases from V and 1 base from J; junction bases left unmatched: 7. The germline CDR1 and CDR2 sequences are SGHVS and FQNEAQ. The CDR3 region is CASSLPYSGTSYEQYF. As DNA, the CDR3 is TGTGCCAGCAGCTTACCTTATAGCGGGACATCCTACGAGCAGTACTTC.

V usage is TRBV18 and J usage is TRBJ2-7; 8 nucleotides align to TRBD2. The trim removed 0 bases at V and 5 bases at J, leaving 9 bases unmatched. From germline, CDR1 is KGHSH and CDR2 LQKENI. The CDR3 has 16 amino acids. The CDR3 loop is CASSPPPGTRENEQYF. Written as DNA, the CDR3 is TGTGCCAGCTCACCACCGCCCGGGACTAGGGAAAACGAGCAGTACTTC.

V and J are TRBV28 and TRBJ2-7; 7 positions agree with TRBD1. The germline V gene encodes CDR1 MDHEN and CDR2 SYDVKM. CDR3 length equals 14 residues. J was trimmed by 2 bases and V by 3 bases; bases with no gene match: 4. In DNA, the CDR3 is TGTGCCAGCAGTTTCAGGGGGAGACCCTACGAGCAGTACTTC. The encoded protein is CASSFRGRPYEQYF. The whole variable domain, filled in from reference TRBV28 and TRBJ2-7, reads DVKVTQSSRYLVKRTGEKVFLECVQDMDHENMFWYRQDPGLGLRLIYFSYDVKMKEKGDIPEGYSVSREKKERFSLILESASTNQTSMYLCASSFRGRPYEQYFGPGTRLTVT.

CDR3 residues: CASSIRAGGGTDTQYF. As DNA, the CDR3 is TGTGCCAGCAGCATACGAGCGGGAGGTGGGACAGATACGCAGTATTTT. The rearrangement links TRBV5-4 to TRBJ2-3; 9 bases are a match to TRBD2. V lost 4 bases, J lost 3 bases, and 9 bases stayed unmatched. Germline CDR1 reads SGHNT; CDR2 reads YYREEE (reference sequence). The CDR3 is 16 residues long.

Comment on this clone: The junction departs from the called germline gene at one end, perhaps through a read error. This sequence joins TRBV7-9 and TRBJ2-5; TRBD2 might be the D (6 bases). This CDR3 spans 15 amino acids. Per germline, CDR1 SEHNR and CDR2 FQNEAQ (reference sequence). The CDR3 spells CSSSLVLAPQETQYF. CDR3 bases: TGTTCCAGCAGCTTAGTACTAGCCCCCCAAGAGACCCAGTACTTC.

As DNA, the CDR3 is TGTGCCAGCAGCTTAAGAGAATCGGCTAGCGGGAGGTTCTCCTACGAGCAGTACTTC. It is translated as CASSLRESASGRFSYEQYF. The chain carries TRBV7-6 and TRBJ2-7; 11 nucleotides match TRBD2. Germline V gives CDR1 SGHVS, CDR2 FNYEAQ. This CDR3 has 19 amino acids. V lost 2 bases, J lost 0 bases, and 12 bases stayed unmatched.

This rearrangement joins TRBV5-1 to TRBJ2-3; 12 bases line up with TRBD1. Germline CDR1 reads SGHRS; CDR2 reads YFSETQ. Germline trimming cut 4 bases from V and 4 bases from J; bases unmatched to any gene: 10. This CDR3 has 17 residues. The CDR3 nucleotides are TGCGCCAGCAGCCTCGCCCCGGGACAGGGGGCGGCAGATACGCAGTATTTT. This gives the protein CASSLAPGQGAADTQYF.

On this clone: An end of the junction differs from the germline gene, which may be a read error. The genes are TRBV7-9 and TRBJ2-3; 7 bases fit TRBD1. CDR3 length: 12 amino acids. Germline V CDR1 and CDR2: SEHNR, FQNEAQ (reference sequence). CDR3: CSSSFVRQGQYF. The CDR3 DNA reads TGTTCCAGCAGCTTCGTAAGACAGGGACAGTATTTT.

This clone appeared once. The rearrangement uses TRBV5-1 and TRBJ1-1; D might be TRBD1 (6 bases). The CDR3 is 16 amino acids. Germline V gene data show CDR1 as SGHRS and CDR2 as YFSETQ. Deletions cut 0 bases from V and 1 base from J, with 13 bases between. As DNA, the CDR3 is TGCGCCAGCAGCTTGGTCGGCAGGGGATCGAACACTGAAGCTTTCTTT. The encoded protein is CASSLVGRGSNTEAFF.

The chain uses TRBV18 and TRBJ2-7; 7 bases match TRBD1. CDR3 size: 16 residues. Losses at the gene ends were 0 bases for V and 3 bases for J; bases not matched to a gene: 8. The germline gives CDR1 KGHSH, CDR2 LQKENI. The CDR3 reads CASSPPYGDSLYEQYF. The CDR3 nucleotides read TGTGCCAGCTCACCACCATATGGGGACAGCCTCTACGAGCAGTACTTC.